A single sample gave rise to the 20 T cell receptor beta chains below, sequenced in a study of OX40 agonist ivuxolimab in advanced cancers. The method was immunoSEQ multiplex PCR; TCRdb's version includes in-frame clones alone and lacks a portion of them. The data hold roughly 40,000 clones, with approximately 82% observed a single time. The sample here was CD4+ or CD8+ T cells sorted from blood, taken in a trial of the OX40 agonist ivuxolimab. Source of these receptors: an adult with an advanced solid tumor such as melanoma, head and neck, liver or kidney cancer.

CDR3 in DNA: TGTGCCTGGAGTGAGTGGGGCAGTCTTAGCAATCAGCCCCAGCATTTT. This translates into CAWSEWGSLSNQPQHF. The V call is TRBV30, the J call TRBJ1-5; tentative D call: TRBD1 (5 bases). Germline CDR1 is GTSNPN and CDR2 is SVGIG (reference sequence). This CDR3 has 16 residues. The V end was cut by 1 base, the J end by 0 bases, with 13 bases between.

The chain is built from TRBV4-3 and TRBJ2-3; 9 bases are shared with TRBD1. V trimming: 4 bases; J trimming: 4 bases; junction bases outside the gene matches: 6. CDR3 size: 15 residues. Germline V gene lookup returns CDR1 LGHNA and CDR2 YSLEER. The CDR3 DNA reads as TGCGCCAGCAGCCCCGGGGACAGGGACCCAGATACGCAGTATTTT. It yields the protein CASSPGDRDPDTQYF.

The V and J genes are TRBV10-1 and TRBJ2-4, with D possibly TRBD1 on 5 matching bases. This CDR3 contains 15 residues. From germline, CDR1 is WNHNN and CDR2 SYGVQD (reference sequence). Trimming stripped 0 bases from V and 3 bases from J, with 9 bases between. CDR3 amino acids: CASSESGTGKNIQYF. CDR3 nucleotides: TGCGCCAGCAGTGAGTCCGGAACAGGCAAAAACATTCAGTACTTC.

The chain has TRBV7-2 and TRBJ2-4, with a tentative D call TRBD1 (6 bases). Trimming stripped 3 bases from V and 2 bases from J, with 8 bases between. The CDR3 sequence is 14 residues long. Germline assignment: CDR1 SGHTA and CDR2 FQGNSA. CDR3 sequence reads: CASSFTGSKNIQYF. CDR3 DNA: TGTGCCAGCAGCTTTACAGGGTCCAAAAACATTCAGTACTTC. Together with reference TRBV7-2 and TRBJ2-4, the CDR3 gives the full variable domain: GAGVSQSPSNKVTEKGKDVELRCDPISGHTALYWYRQSLGQGLEFLIYFQGNSAPDKSGLPSDRFSAERTGGSVSTLTIQRTQQEDSAVYLCASSFTGSKNIQYFGAGTRLSVL.

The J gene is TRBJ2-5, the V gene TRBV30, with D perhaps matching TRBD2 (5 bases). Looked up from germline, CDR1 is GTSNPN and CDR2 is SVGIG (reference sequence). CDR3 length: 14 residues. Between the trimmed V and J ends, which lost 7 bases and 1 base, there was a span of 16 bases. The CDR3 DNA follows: TGTGCCTCCTCCACCCAACTAGTCCAAGAGACCCAGTACTTC. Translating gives CASSTQLVQETQYF. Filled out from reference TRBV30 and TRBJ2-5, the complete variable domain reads SQTIHQWPATLVQPVGSPLSLECTVEGTSNPNLYWYRQAAGRGLQLLFYSVGIGQISSEVPQNLSASRPQDRQFILSSKKLLLSDSGFYLCASSTQLVQETQYFGPGTRLLVL.

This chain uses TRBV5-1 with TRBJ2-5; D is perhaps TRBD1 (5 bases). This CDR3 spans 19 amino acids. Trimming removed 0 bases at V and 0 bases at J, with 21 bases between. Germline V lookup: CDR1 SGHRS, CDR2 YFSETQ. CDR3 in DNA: TGCGCCAGCAGCTTGGCGGGCCCAGGGTACGGACGCCACCAAGAGACCCAGTACTTC. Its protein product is CASSLAGPGYGRHQETQYF.

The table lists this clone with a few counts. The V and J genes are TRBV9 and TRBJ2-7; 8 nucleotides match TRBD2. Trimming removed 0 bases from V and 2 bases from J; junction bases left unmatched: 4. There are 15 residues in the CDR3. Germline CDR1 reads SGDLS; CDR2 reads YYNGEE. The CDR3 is CASSVGAGATYEQYF. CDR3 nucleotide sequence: TGTGCCAGCAGCGTAGGAGCGGGGGCAACCTACGAGCAGTACTTC.

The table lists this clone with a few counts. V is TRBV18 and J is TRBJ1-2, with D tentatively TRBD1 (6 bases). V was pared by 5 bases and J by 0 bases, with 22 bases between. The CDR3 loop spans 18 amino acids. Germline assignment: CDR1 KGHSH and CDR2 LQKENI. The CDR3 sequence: CASSSLQGGPPSNYGYTF. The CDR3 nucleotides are TGTGCCAGCTCATCACTACAGGGTGGACCCCCATCTAACTATGGCTACACCTTC.

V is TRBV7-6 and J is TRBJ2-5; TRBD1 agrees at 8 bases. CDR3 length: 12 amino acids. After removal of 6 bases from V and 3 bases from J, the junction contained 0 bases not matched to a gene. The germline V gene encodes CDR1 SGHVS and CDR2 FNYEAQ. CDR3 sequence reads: CASRDREETQYF. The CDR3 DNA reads TGTGCCAGCAGGGACAGGGAAGAGACCCAGTACTTC. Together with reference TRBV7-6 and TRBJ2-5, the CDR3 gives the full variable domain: GAGVSQSPRYKVTKRGQDVALRCDPISGHVSLYWYRQALGQGPEFLTYFNYEAQQDKSGLPNDRFSAERPEGSISTLTIQRTEQRDSAMYRCASRDREETQYFGPGTRLLVL.

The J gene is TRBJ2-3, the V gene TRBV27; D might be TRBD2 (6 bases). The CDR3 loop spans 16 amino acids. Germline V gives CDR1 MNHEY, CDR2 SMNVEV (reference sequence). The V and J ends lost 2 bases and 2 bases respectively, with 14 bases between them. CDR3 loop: CASSLRAGLLTDTQYF. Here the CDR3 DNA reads TGTGCCAGCAGTTTACGGGCGGGGCTCCTCACAGATACGCAGTATTTT.

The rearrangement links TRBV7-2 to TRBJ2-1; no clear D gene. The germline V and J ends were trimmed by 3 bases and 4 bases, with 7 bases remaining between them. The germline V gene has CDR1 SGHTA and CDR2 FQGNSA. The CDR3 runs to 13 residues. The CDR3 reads CASSFAAYNEQFF. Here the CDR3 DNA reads TGTGCCAGCAGCTTTGCGGCGTACAATGAGCAGTTCTTC.

CDR3 in DNA: TGCGCCAGCAGCCAATCCCTTTTCGCGAAGAATTCACCCCTCCACTTT. Its translation is CASSQSLFAKNSPLHF. V usage is TRBV4-3 and J usage is TRBJ1-6; D gene unclear. Germline lookup yields CDR1 LGHNA and CDR2 YSLEER. This CDR3 is 16 amino acids long. Trimming stripped 2 bases from V and 7 bases from J, with 15 bases between.

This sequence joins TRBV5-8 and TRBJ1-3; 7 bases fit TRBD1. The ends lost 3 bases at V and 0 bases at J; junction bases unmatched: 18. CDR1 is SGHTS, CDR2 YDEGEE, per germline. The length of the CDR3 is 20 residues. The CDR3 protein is CASSSHRTGPFFFSGNTIYF. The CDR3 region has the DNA TGTGCCAGCAGCTCCCACCGGACAGGCCCCTTTTTCTTCTCTGGAAACACCATATATTTT.

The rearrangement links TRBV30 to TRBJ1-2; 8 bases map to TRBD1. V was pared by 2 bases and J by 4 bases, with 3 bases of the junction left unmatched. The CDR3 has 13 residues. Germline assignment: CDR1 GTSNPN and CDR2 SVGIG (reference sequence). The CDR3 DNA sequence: TGTGCCTGGAGTCGGGACAGGCCCTATGGCTACACCTTC. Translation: CAWSRDRPYGYTF.

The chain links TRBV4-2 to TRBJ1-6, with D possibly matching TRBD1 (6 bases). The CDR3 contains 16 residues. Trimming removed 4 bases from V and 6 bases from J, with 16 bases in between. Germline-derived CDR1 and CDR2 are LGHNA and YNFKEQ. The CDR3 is CASSPRTVGANSPLHF. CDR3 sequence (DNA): TGTGCCAGCAGCCCCCGGACAGTTGGGGCTAATTCACCCCTCCACTTT.

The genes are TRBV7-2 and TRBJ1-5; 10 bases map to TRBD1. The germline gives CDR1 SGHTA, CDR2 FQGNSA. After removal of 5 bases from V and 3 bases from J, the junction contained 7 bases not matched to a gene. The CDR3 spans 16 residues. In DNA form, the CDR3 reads TGTGCCAGCAGCACGAGGACAGGGGGGGACAATCAGCCCCAGCATTTT. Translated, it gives CASSTRTGGDNQPQHF. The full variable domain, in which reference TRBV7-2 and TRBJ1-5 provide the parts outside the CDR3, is GAGVSQSPSNKVTEKGKDVELRCDPISGHTALYWYRQSLGQGLEFLIYFQGNSAPDKSGLPSDRFSAERTGGSVSTLTIQRTQQEDSAVYLCASSTRTGGDNQPQHFGDGTRLSIL.

The CDR3 reads CASSHGTNNEQFF. As DNA, the CDR3 is TGCGCCAGCAGTCACGGGACAAACAATGAGCAGTTCTTC. The chain uses TRBV23-1 and TRBJ2-1, with D possibly being TRBD1 (6 bases). TRBV23-1 is noted as an ORF with a role that remains uncertain. The CDR3 contains 13 residues. The V end lost 3 bases, the J end lost 5 bases, and 8 bases lay between the germline ends.

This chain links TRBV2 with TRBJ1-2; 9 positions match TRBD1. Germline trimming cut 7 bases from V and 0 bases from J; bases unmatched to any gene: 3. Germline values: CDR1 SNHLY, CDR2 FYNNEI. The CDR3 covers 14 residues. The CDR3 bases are TGTGCCAGCACCCGGACAGGGGCTAACTATGGCTACACCTTC. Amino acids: CASTRTGANYGYTF.

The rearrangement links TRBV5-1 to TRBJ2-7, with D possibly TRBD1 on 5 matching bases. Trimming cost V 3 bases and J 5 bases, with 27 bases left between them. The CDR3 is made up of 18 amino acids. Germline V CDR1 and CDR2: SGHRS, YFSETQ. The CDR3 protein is CASSSAHLSGLGSDEQYF. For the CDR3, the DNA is TGCGCCAGCAGCTCAGCCCATTTGTCAGGGCTCGGAAGTGACGAGCAGTACTTC.

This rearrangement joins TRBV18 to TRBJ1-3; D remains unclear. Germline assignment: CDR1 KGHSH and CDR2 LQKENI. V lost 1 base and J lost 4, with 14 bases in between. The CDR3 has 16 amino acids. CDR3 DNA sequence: TGTGCCAGCTCACCACGCCTCGACGGGGTCGGAAACACCATATATTTT. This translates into CASSPRLDGVGNTIYF. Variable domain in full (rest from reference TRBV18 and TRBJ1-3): NAGVMQNPRHLVRRRGQEARLRCSPMKGHSHVYWYRQLPEEGLKFMVYLQKENIIDESGMPKERFSAEFPKEGPSILRIQQVVRGDSAAYFCASSPRLDGVGNTIYFGEGSWLTVV.